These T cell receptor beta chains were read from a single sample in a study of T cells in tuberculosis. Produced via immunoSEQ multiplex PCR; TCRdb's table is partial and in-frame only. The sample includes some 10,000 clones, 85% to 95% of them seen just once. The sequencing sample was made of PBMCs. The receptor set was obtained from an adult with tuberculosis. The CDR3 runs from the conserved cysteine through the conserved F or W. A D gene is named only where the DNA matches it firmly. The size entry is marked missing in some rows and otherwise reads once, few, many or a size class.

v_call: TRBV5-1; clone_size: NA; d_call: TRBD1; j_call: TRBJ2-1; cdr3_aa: CASSIQGASGDNEQFF; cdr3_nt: TGCGCCAGCAGCATACAGGGGGCGTCGGGGGACAATGAGCAGTTCTTC
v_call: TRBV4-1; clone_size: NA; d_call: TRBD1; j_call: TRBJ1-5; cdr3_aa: CASSQGPGGSQPQHF; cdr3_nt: TGCGCCAGCAGCCAAGGCCCAGGGGGCTCTCAGCCCCAGCATTTT
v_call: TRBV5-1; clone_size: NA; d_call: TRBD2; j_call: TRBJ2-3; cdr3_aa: CASSVTSGRTDTQYF; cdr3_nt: TGCGCCAGCAGCGTGACTAGCGGGCGCACAGATACGCAGTATTTT
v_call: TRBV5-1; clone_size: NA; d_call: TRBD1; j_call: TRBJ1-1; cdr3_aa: CASSPLDRASMNTEAFF; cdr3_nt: TGCGCCAGCAGCCCATTAGACAGGGCATCGATGAACACTGAAGCTTTCTTT
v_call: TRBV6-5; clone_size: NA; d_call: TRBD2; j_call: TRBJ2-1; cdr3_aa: CASSEREENEQFF; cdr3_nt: TGTGCCAGCAGTGAGCGGGAGGAAAATGAGCAGTTCTTC
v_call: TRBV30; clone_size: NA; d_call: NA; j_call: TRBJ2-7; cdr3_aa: CAWSGRVGEQYF; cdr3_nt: TGTGCCTGGAGTGGCAGGGTGGGGGAGCAGTACTTC
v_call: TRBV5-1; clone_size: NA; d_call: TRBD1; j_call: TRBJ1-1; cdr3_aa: CASSISNPGTGAEAFF; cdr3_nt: TGCGCCAGCTCTATCTCCAACCCCGGGACAGGAGCTGAAGCTTTCTTT
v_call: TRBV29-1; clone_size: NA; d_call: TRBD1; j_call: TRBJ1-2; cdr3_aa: CSVEASGTGGEVGYTF; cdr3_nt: TGCAGCGTTGAAGCCTCCGGGACAGGGGGCGAGGTTGGCTACACCTTC
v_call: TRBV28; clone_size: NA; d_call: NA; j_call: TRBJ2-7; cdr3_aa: CASSLFGGYYEQYF; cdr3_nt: TGTGCCAGCAGTTTATTCGGGGGATACTACGAGCAGTACTTC
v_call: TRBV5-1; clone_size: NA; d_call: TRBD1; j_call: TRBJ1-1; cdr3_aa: CASSPIDRGSTEAFF; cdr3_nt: TGCGCCAGCAGCCCCATAGACAGGGGGTCAACTGAAGCTTTCTTT
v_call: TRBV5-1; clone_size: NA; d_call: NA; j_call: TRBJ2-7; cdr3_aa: CASSQNLLSGEQYF; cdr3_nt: TGCGCCAGCAGCCAGAATTTACTATCGGGGGAGCAGTACTTC
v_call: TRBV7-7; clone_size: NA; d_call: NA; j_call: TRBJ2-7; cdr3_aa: CASSQRGTGEQYF; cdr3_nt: TGTGCCAGCAGCCAAAGGGGGACGGGCGAGCAGTACTTC
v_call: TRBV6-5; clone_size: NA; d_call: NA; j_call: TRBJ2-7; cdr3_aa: CASRRTGAYEQYF; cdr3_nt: TGTGCCAGCAGGAGGACGGGAGCCTACGAGCAGTACTTC
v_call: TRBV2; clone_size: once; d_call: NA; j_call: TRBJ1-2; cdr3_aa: CASIDRLGYTF; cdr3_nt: TGTGCCAGCATAGACCGACTAGGCTACACCTTC
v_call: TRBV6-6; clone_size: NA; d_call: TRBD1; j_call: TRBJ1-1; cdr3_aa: CASSWAGGRMNTEAFF; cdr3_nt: TGTGCCAGCAGTTGGGCAGGGGGCCGAATGAACACTGAAGCTTTCTTT
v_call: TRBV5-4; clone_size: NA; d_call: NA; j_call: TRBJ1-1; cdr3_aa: CASSLGPTDTEAFF; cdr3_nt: TGTGCCAGCAGCTTGGGCCCCACAGACACTGAAGCTTTCTTT
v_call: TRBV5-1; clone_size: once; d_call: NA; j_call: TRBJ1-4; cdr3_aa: CASSLAPTEEKLFF; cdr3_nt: TGCGCCAGCAGCTTGGCCCCAACGGAGGAAAAACTGTTTTTT
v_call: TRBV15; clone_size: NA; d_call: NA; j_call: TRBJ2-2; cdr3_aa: CATSTNLGLNTGELFF; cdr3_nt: TGTGCCACCAGCACTAACCTGGGACTTAACACCGGGGAGCTGTTTTTT
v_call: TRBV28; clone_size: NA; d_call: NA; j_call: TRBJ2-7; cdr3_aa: CASSPPREYEQYF; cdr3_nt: TGTGCCAGCAGCCCACCGAGGGAGTACGAGCAGTACTTC
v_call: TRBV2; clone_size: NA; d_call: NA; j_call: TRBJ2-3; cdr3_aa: CASSGLATDTQYF; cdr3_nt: TGTGCCAGCAGTGGGCTAGCGACAGATACGCAGTATTTT
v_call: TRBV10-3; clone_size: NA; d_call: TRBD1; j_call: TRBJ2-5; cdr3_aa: CAISSGTGDQETQYF; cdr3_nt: TGTGCCATCAGCTCCGGGACAGGGGACCAAGAGACCCAGTACTTC
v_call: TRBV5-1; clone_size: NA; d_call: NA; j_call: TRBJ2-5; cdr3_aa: CASSPRVHQETQYF; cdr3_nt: TGCGCCAGCAGCCCCAGGGTTCATCAAGAGACCCAGTACTTC
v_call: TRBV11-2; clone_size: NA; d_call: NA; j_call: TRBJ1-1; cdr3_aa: CASSLEGGTEAFF; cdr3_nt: TGTGCCAGCAGCTTAGAGGGGGGCACTGAAGCTTTCTTT
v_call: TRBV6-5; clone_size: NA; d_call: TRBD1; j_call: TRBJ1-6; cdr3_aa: CASSLDRGGSPLHF; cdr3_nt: TGTGCCAGCAGTCTAGACAGGGGAGGGTCACCCCTCCACTTT
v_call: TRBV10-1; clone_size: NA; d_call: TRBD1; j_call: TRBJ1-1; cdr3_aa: CASSDGQERNTEAFF; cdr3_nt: TGCGCCAGCAGTGACGGACAGGAAAGGAACACTGAAGCTTTCTTT
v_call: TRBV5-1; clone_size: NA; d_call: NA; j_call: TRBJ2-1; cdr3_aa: CASSLLGPNNDEQFF; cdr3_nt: TGCGCCAGCAGCTTGCTGGGCCCTAATAACGACGAGCAGTTCTTC
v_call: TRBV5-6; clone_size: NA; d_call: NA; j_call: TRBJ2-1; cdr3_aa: CASSLSRGEQFF; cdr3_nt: TGTGCCAGCAGCTTATCCCGGGGTGAGCAGTTCTTC
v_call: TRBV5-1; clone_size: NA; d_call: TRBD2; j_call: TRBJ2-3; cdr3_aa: CASSFGSGGQRDTQYF; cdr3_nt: TGCGCCAGCAGCTTCGGTAGCGGGGGCCAGCGGGATACGCAGTATTTT
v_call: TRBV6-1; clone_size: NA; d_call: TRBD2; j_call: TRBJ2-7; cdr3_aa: CASSEGLAGEASSYEQYF; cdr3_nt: TGTGCCAGCAGTGAAGGGCTAGCGGGAGAGGCTAGTTCCTACGAGCAGTACTTC
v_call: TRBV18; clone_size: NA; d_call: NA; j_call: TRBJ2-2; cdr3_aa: CASSPSLETTGELFF; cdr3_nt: TGTGCCAGCTCACCTTCTTTGGAGACCACCGGGGAGCTGTTTTTT
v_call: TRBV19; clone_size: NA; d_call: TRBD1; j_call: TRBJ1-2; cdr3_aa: CASRGQGAYGYTF; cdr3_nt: TGTGCCAGTAGAGGACAGGGGGCCTATGGCTACACCTTC
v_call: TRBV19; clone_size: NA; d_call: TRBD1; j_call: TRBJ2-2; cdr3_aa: CASSTDRASTGELFF; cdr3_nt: TGTGCCAGTAGTACCGACAGGGCGAGCACCGGGGAGCTGTTTTTT
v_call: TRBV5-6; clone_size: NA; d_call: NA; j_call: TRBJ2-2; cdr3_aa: CASSLAKRIAGELFF; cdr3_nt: TGTGCCAGCAGCTTGGCCAAGCGTATCGCCGGGGAGCTGTTTTTT
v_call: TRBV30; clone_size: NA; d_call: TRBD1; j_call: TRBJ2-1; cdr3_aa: CARDRGRNNEQFF; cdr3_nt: TGTGCCAGAGACAGGGGGCGGAACAATGAGCAGTTCTTC
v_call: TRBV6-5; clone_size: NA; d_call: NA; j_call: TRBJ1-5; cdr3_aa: CASSYSNSGGQPQHF; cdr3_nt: TGTGCCAGCAGTTACTCGAATTCGGGGGGTCAGCCCCAGCATTTT
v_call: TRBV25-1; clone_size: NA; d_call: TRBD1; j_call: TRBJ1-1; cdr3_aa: CASSERGGNTEAFF; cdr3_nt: TGTGCCAGCAGTGAACGAGGGGGCAACACTGAAGCTTTCTTT
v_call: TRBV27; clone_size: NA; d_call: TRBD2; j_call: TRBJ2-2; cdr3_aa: CASSWTSVSGELFF; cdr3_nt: TGTGCCAGCAGTTGGACTAGCGTTTCCGGGGAGCTGTTTTTT
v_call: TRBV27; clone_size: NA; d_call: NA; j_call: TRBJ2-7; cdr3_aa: CASSLRLAYEQYF; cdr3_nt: TGTGCCAGCAGTTTAAGGCTAGCTTACGAGCAGTACTTC